This is a list of T cell receptor beta chains from one sample in a study of blood T cell repertoires in COVID-19. Some clones are missing from TCRdb's copy, which holds only in-frame ones; the method was immunoSEQ multiplex PCR. The profile shows about 220,000 clones, 70% to 85% of them singletons. The sample consisted of PBMCs or T cells enriched from blood (not recorded which). The receptors stem from a man aged 40-49 years who had recovered from COVID-19. Both conserved end residues are part of each CDR3. D genes are given only for firm matches. Not all rows give a size; the values are once, few, many and, for expanded clones, a class.

TRBJ2-1 TRBV5-1 few . TGCGCCAGCAGCTTGAACTCGATCAATGAGCAGTTCTTC CASSLNSINEQFF
TRBJ2-7 TRBV6-5 . TRBD2 TGTGCCAGCAGTAAGGGACTAGACGCCTCCTACGAGCAGTACTTC CASSKGLDASYEQYF
TRBJ1-6 TRBV10-3 . TRBD1 TGTGCCATCAGTGAGCGGGGACAGAATTCACCCCTCCACTTT CAISERGQNSPLHF
TRBJ1-1 TRBV7-2 . . TGTGCCAGCAGCTACCAAAACTGGGAAGCTTTCTTT CASSYQNWEAFF
TRBJ1-2 TRBV28 . . TGTGCCAGCAGAAACAGGGTCTATGGCTACACCTTC CASRNRVYGYTF
TRBJ2-3 TRBV2 . . TGTGCCAGCAGTGAGGCGGGGGCGAGCACAGATACGCAGTATTTT CASSEAGASTDTQYF
TRBJ1-5 TRBV29-1 . . TGCAGCGTTGTTGGGCCGAATCAGCCCCAGCATTTT CSVVGPNQPQHF
TRBJ2-1 TRBV5-6 . TRBD2 TGTGCCAGCAGCCTCCCGGGACTAGCGGAGTGGAATGAGCAGTTCTTC CASSLPGLAEWNEQFF
TRBJ2-1 TRBV12-3/TRBV12-4 . TRBD1 TGTGCCAGCAGGACAGGGGATGAGCAGTTCTTC CASRTGDEQFF
TRBJ1-1 TRBV28 . . TGTGCCAGCAGTATAGGGGCGAACACTGAAGCTTTCTTT CASSIGANTEAFF
TRBJ2-7 TRBV6-4 few TRBD1 TGTGCCAGCAGTCCCCCCCCGGGACAGGGGGCAAACGAGCAGTACTTC CASSPPPGQGANEQYF
TRBJ1-4 TRBV28 . . TGTGCCAGTTGCGCAGGGGTGGGTGAAAAACTGTTTTTT CASCAGVGEKLFF
TRBJ2-1 TRBV24-1 . TRBD1 TGTGCCACCAGTGATCCTACGACAGGGGGCAATGAGCAGTTCTTC CATSDPTTGGNEQFF
TRBJ2-1 TRBV5-1 . TRBD2 TGCGCCAGCAGCCGGACTAGCGGGAGCCTGGATGAGCAGTTCTTC CASSRTSGSLDEQFF
TRBJ1-3 TRBV10-3 . TRBD1 TGTGCCATCAGCGGACAGGGAGCCGGAAACACCATATATTTT CAISGQGAGNTIYF
TRBJ2-1 TRBV28 . . TGTGCCAGCAGTCCGGGCGGGACCGTCCGAGAGCAGTTCTTC CASSPGGTVREQFF
TRBJ2-6 TRBV7-3 . TRBD1 TGTGCCAGCAGCTTCGACAGGGCCCGTGGGGCCAACGTCCTGACTTTC CASSFDRARGANVLTF
TRBJ1-5 TRBV28 few TRBD1 TGTGCCAGCAGTTCTCCAGACAGGGACGGTCAGCCCCAGCATTTT CASSSPDRDGQPQHF
TRBJ1-2 TRBV5-4 . TRBD1 TGTGCCAGCAGGTTTCAGGGGGCGCATGGCTACACCTTC CASRFQGAHGYTF
TRBJ2-1 TRBV3-1/TRBV3-2 . . TGTGCCAGCAGCCAAGCCTCTAGCGCTACCTCCTACAATGAGCAGTTCTTC CASSQASSATSYNEQFF
TRBJ2-7 TRBV5-1 few . TGCGCCAGCAGTTCCTCCCACAACGACTACGAGCAGTACTTC CASSSSHNDYEQYF
TRBJ2-1 TRBV7-9 . TRBD2 TGTGCCAGCAGCTTAGACCCTAGCGGAATCCACTACAATGAGCAGTTCTTC CASSLDPSGIHYNEQFF
TRBJ2-2 TRBV7-2 . TRBD1 TGTGCCAGCAGCTTTAGGGGGACAGCGAGCACCGGGGAGCTGTTTTTT CASSFRGTASTGELFF
TRBJ2-1 TRBV9 . TRBD1 TGTGCCAGCAGCGTAGCCTCTGCCGGGACAGGGACCTACAATGAGCAGTTCTTC CASSVASAGTGTYNEQFF
TRBJ2-2 TRBV5-1 . . TGCGCCAGCAGCTTGCACAGGGAAAACACCGGGGAGCTGTTTTTT CASSLHRENTGELFF
TRBJ2-5 TRBV7-2 . . TGTGCCAGCAGCTGGGCAGGGGCCCAAGAGACCCAGTACTTC CASSWAGAQETQYF
TRBJ1-5 TRBV5-1 . . TGCGCCAGCAGCCCCCGGGGGGATCAGCCCCAGCATTTT CASSPRGDQPQHF
TRBJ2-3 TRBV5-4 . TRBD1 TGTGCCAGCAGCTCAGACAGGGGGGGAGATACGCAGTATTTT CASSSDRGGDTQYF
TRBJ2-3 TRBV7-8 . . TGTGCCAGCAGCCCCAGGGGAGGGAGCACAGATACGCAGTATTTT CASSPRGGSTDTQYF
TRBJ2-3 TRBV10-3 . TRBD2 TGTGCCATCATGGACAGAGTTGGGACTAGCGGGGGGACTAGCACAGATACGCAGTATTTT CAIMDRVGTSGGTSTDTQYF
TRBJ2-5 TRBV2 once . TGTGCCAGCAGGCCGCTACAAGAGACCCAGTACTTC CASRPLQETQYF
TRBJ1-1 TRBV12-3/TRBV12-4 . . TGTGCCAGCAACCCCCAGGGGTTTGAAGCTTTCTTT CASNPQGFEAFF
TRBJ1-6 TRBV2 . . TGTGCCAGCCGTCAGGATAATTCACCCCTCCACTTT CASRQDNSPLHF
TRBJ2-7 TRBV12-3/TRBV12-4 few TRBD1 TGTGCCAGCAGTCGGACAGGGGATGGCGAGCAGTACTTC CASSRTGDGEQYF
TRBJ2-7 TRBV28 . . TGTGCCAGCCGAGGGATACCGGACTACGAGCAGTACTTC CASRGIPDYEQYF
TRBJ2-1 TRBV7-6 . . TGTGCCAGCAGCCTGACGGGAGTGGGGGGAAATGAGCAGTTCTTC CASSLTGVGGNEQFF
TRBJ2-5 TRBV28 . . TGTGCCAGCAGTTTAGGTGGCTCAGGGGAGACCCAGTACTTC CASSLGGSGETQYF
TRBJ2-3 TRBV6-5 . TRBD1 TGTGCCAGCAGCCAGACAGGGGAGGTCACAGATACGCAGTATTTT CASSQTGEVTDTQYF
TRBJ2-3 TRBV18 . TRBD2 TGTGCCAGCTCACCACCTAGCGGGAGTCACGATACGCAGTATTTT CASSPPSGSHDTQYF
TRBJ1-5 TRBV28 . . TGTGCCAGCAGTCCATTTACAGGGTCTGTGAAACAGCCCCAGCATTTT CASSPFTGSVKQPQHF
TRBJ2-7 TRBV2 . TRBD1 TGTGCCAGCATGGGGACAGGAACCTACGAGCAGTACTTC CASMGTGTYEQYF
TRBJ2-3 TRBV7-3 . . TGTGCCAGCAGCTTGCAGGGGCGGTCAGATACGCAGTATTTT CASSLQGRSDTQYF
TRBJ1-2 TRBV3-1/TRBV3-2 few . TGTGCCAGCAGCCAAGTCCCCACGGGTGGCTACACCTTC CASSQVPTGGYTF
TRBJ1-6 TRBV7-9 . . TGTGCCAGCAGCTTGAGCGAATCCAATTCACCCCTCCACTTT CASSLSESNSPLHF
TRBJ1-5 TRBV3-1/TRBV3-2 . . TGTGCCAGCAGCCTCTCAGGGGACCGCCAGCCCCAGCATTTT CASSLSGDRQPQHF
TRBJ1-4 TRBV7-2 . . TGTGCCAGCAGCGTTATGTGGGGGGGAGGCGAAAAACTGTTTTTT CASSVMWGGGEKLFF
TRBJ2-1 TRBV9 once TRBD2 TGTGCCAGCAGCGGATCACTAGCGGGGGAATACAATGAGCAGTTCTTC CASSGSLAGEYNEQFF
TRBJ1-2 TRBV6-5 . TRBD1 TGTGCCAGCATGACTACAGGGGGCGCACCTGGCTACACCTTC CASMTTGGAPGYTF
TRBJ1-5 TRBV5-1 . TRBD1 TGCGCCAGCAGCTGGCGACAGGGTGATCAGCCCCAGCATTTT CASSWRQGDQPQHF
TRBJ1-2 TRBV27 . . TGTGCCAGCAGTTTATTGGGACTCGGCTATGGCTACACCTTC CASSLLGLGYGYTF
TRBJ2-5 TRBV5-1 . TRBD2 TGCGCCAGCAGCTTGGCCGGGGCGGGAGGAGAGACCCAGTACTTC CASSLAGAGGETQYF
TRBJ2-2 TRBV28 . . TGTGCCAGCGGACTGACACCCAGCACCGGGGAGCTGTTTTTT CASGLTPSTGELFF
TRBJ2-7 TRBV28 . TRBD1 TGTGCCAGCAACCGGGACAGGGGTTCCTACGAGCAGTACTTC CASNRDRGSYEQYF
TRBJ2-5 TRBV6-2/TRBV6-3 . . TGTGCCAGCACCCCTGCGGGATGGCCTCAGACCCAGTACTTC CASTPAGWPQTQYF
TRBJ2-5 TRBV5-4 few TRBD2 TGTGCCAGCAGCCCCCCGGGGGGAGAGACCCAGTACTTC CASSPPGGETQYF